This T cell receptor (beta chain) came from a study of CXCR3-negative and CXCR3-positive naive CD8 T cells. Triplicate approximately 300,000-cell sorts were made of each CD8+ T cell subset. In preparing the TRB cDNA libraries, 5' RACE with UMI labels was used. TCRdb reprocessed the 5' RACE reads and reports one entry per CDR3 protein, with no DNA. This repertoire includes 50,000 to 75,000 distinct CDR3 sequences. In regard to this clonotype: Its antigen is not identified.

CDR3 length: 15 residues. Germline values: CDR1 SGHKS, CDR2 YYEKEE (reference sequence). General study results and limits: Sequencing showed both naive subsets with comparably high diversity, and memory CD8+ cells much lower. A higher hydrophobicity marked the TRB CDR3s of CXCR3-positive naive cells versus CXCR3-negative naive cells. The study found that naive CXCR3-negative and CXCR3-positive cells shared TRBV-TRBJ usage, while memory cells differed.

The sequenced sample was naive CXCR3- CD8+ T cells from blood. The sample's subset: CD45RO-CCR7+CD27+CD95- naive CD8+ T cells lacking CXCR3 (TNR3-). The chain uses TRBV5-5 and TRBJ2-1; TCRdb selects TRBD1, and the lack of DNA leaves this call unchecked. This receptor was identified in a human donor in good health. Some clones in this sample may be carry-over from other donors' samples. CDR3 sequence: CASPPGNRPSGEQFF.